This entry describes one T cell receptor beta chain. In terms of age and location, participants ranged from roughly 18 to 95 years and lived in under 30 US areas. This entry is derived from a study of blood T cell repertoires in COVID-19. At the level of the study: COVID-19 samples collected from the United States, Italy and Spain covered acute and convalescent phases. T cells, B-cell-depleted T cells, or PBMCs supplied cDNA or gDNA.

In the study's own analysis: Using reference gene primer amplification, nucleated cell counts were estimated. Sequencing was performed with immunoSEQ multiplex PCR; in TCRdb, only in-frame clones are kept and a portion is missing. Clonal size and the V and J genes are those of that table, whereas D and trimming came from the DNA. The table lists about 300,000 clones, about 85% of them singletons. The CDR3 has 15 amino acids. Trimming took 2 bases from V and 4 from J; bases not matched to a gene: 4. The germline gives CDR1 SGHRS, CDR2 YFSETQ. Sequenced: PBMCs or T cells enriched from blood (not recorded which). The chain is built from TRBV5-1 and TRBJ2-3; 10 bases are a match to TRBD2. The receptor was isolated from a woman aged 30 to 39 who had recovered from COVID-19. The CDR3: CASSFGLAAADTQYF. CDR3 in DNA: TGCGCCAGCAGCTTCGGACTAGCGGCGGCAGATACGCAGTATTTT.